This T cell receptor (beta chain) was captured by sequencing in a study of blood T cell repertoires in COVID-19. Germline lookup yields CDR1 MGHDK and CDR2 SYGVNS. The length of the CDR3 is 15 residues. The trim removed 5 bases at V and 3 bases at J, leaving 6 bases unmatched. The data were produced by immunoSEQ multiplex PCR, yet TCRdb's version contains in-frame clones alone and is incomplete. Here the sample spans roughly 220,000 clones, roughly four fifths being singletons. This TCR came from a man in his forties or fifties who had recovered from COVID-19. V and J are TRBV25-1 and TRBJ1-1; 10 nucleotides align to TRBD1. The specimen was PBMCs or T cells enriched from blood (not recorded which). CDR3 sequence (DNA): TGTGCCAGCAGTACCCGGGACAGGGGATACACTGAAGCTTTCTTT. Translated: CASSTRDRGYTEAFF.